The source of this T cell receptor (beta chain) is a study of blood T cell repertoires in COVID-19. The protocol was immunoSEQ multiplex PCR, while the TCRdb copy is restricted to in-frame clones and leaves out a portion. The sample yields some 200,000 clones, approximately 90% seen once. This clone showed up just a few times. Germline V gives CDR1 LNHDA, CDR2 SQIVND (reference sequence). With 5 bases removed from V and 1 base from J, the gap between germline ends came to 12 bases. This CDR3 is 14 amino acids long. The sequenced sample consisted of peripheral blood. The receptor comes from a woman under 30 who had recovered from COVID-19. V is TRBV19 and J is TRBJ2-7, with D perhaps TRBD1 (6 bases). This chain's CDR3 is CASSPITGSYEQYF. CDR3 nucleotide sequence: TGTGCCAGTAGTCCTATCACAGGGTCCTACGAGCAGTACTTC.